This TCR beta chain came from a study of radiotherapy plus CTLA-4 blockade in lung cancer. Focal radiation plus CTLA-4 blockade with ipilimumab was administered to patients who had chemo-refractory metastatic non-small-cell lung cancer. Study-wide points: Radiotherapy with ipilimumab was followed by blood expansion of tumor-derived clones.

The CDR3 is 13 residues long. Trimming took 4 bases from V and 4 from J, leaving 9 bases between them. From germline, CDR1 is SGHRS and CDR2 YFSETQ. A word on this clone: The antigen is undetermined.

Generated by immunoSEQ multiplex PCR, the TCRdb table keeps only in-frame clones and is missing some. This table holds more than 95,000 clones, around 74% found once. The sequence derives from a human donor with non-small cell lung cancer who had a partial response to radiotherapy plus ipilimumab. Some clones in this sample may be carry-over from other donors' samples. The rearrangement links TRBV5-1 to TRBJ1-3; weak D call: TRBD1 (6 bases). The sample in question was peripheral blood, obtained from a patient treated with radiotherapy plus ipilimumab. This chain's CDR3 is CASSPDRGNTIYF. DNA of the CDR3: TGCGCCAGCAGCCCGGACAGAGGAAACACCATATATTTT. The full variable domain, rest sourced from reference TRBV5-1 and TRBJ1-3, is KAGVTQTPRYLIKTRGQQVTLSCSPISGHRSVSWYQQTPGQGLQFLFEYFSETQRNKGNFPGRFSGRQFSNSRSEMNVSTLELGDSALYLCASSPDRGNTIYFGEGSWLTVV.